This T cell receptor (beta chain) was retrieved from a study of regulatory T cells in long-lasting Graves disease. Findings of the study overall: Persistent Graves' patients showed a TCR diversity that was lower than that of newly diagnosed ones.

Indicated time point: newly diagnosed GD, antithyroid drugs for less than 3 months. With RNA extracted from PBMCs as input, the TCR library was made. The CDR3 extends over 15 amino acids. V lost 1 base to trimming and J lost 1 base, with 11 bases between them. Germline-derived CDR1 and CDR2 are SGHVS and FQNEAQ. Through Arm-PCR of CDR3 regions and iRepertoire HTBI primers, TCR beta libraries were built. MiXCR, run by TCRdb on the multiplex PCR reads, gives a single entry per CDR3 protein. This table holds 350,000 to 450,000 distinct CDR3 sequences, over 14% found once. This clonotype was detected many times. As yet, its antigen is unknown. The data were also submitted as part of a second study, on T cells in Graves' hyperthyroidism and ophthalmopathy. That work states: Initially, a first-round RT-PCR of the TCR CDR3 employed the HTBI primer set.

Specimen: peripheral blood mononuclear cells (PBMCs), collected at new diagnosis, from a patient treated with antithyroid drugs. The rearrangement uses TRBV7-8 and TRBJ2-7; tentative D call: TRBD1 (5 bases). This clonotype originated in a woman in her thirties or forties with Graves disease. CDR3 bases: TGTGCCAGCAGCTTAGTACCGGACATTTCCTACGAGCAGTACTTC. Translated: CASSLVPDISYEQYF.